This passage covers 6 T cell receptor beta chains from one sample sequenced in a study of human T cells and chemical hapten exposure. Specified time point: pre-sensitization, week 0. Treatment of the sample: therapeutic diphenylcyclopropenone sensitization with weekly scalp DPC. Using its own MiXCR run on the RACE reads, TCRdb lists one record per CDR3 protein. The sample shows about 40,000 distinct CDR3 sequences, roughly a tenth of them seen only once. The sequencing here drew on whole blood, taken in connection with sensitization to the hapten diphenylcyclopropenone (DPC). The receptors originated from a man younger than 45 with alopecia areata. Some clones in this sample may be carry-over from other donors' samples.

The genes are TRBV29-1 and TRBJ2-7; TRBD1 matches 9 bases. The V gene's germline CDR1 is SQVTM and CDR2 ANQGSEA. The CDR3 runs 13 residues. The V and J ends lost 4 bases and 6 bases, in that order; junction bases with no gene match: 7. The CDR3 nucleotides are TGCAGCGTTGTTCGGACAGGGGTCGGCGAGCAGTACTTC. This encodes CSVVRTGVGEQYF.

This clonotype turned up a few times. This chain joins TRBV7-9 and TRBJ2-5; D gene ambiguous. CDR3 length: 15 residues. Germline CDR1 is SEHNR and CDR2 is FQNEAQ (reference sequence). The V and J ends lost 5 bases and 2 bases respectively, with 15 bases between them. Here the CDR3 DNA reads TGTGCCAGCAGCGGGTTGCAACGCCAACAAGAGACCCAGTACTTC. Translating it yields CASSGLQRQQETQYF.

V is TRBV20-1 and J is TRBJ1-5, with TRBD1 matching over 9 bases. Germline V lookup: CDR1 DFQATT, CDR2 SNEGSKA (reference sequence). The CDR3 runs 14 residues. The junction had 5 bases not matched to a gene; V was cut back by 1 base and J by 7 bases. The CDR3 DNA sequence: TGCAGTGCTAGAGGTGGACAGGGGAGACAGCCCCAGCATTTT. Its protein is CSARGGQGRQPQHF.

In this sample, this clonotype turned up many times. The chain carries TRBV5-1 and TRBJ1-1, with D tentatively TRBD1 (6 bases). This CDR3 spans 18 amino acids. With 2 bases removed from V and 0 bases from J, the gap between germline ends came to 20 bases. Looked up from germline, CDR1 is SGHRS and CDR2 is YFSETQ. DNA for the CDR3: TGCGCCAGCAGCTTCTCCCCCAGGACAGCCCTATTGAACACTGAAGCTTTCTTT. Protein: CASSFSPRTALLNTEAFF.

This clonotype occurred a few times. The chain recombines TRBV3-1 with TRBJ1-1; no reliable D call. Germline CDR1 reads LGHDT; CDR2 reads YNNKEL (reference sequence). With 2 bases removed from V and 3 bases from J, the gap between germline ends came to 4 bases. The CDR3 totals 12 residues. This CDR3 reads CASSQMYTEAFF. CDR3 nucleotides: TGTGCCAGCAGCCAAATGTACACTGAAGCTTTCTTT.

This clonotype came up a few times. The chain employs TRBV30 and TRBJ2-3; D gene uncertain. The V gene lost 1 base and the J gene lost 6 bases, with 5 bases spanning the gap. The CDR3 is 11 amino acids. Germline V gene data show CDR1 as GTSNPN and CDR2 as SVGIG (reference sequence). CDR3 nucleotides: TGTGCCTGGAGTGGGAGTGATACGCAGTATTTT. Its translation: CAWSGSDTQYF.